Listed here are 15 T cell receptor beta chains from one sample, sequenced in a study of blood T cell repertoires in COVID-19. Generated by immunoSEQ multiplex PCR, the TCRdb table keeps only in-frame clones and is missing some. This repertoire shows around 420,000 clones, roughly 88% found once; its top ten account for 2% to 2.5%. Sequencing was carried out using PBMCs or T cells enriched from blood (not recorded which). These receptors were collected from a woman between 35 and 50 years old with acute COVID-19.

V and J are TRBV5-4 and TRBJ1-1, with D possibly TRBD1 on 6 matching bases. With 2 bases removed from V and 4 bases from J, the gap between germline ends came to 21 bases. Germline assignment: CDR1 SGHNT and CDR2 YYREEE (reference sequence). This CDR3 is built from 17 residues. The CDR3 nucleotides read TGTGCCAGCAGCTTTGGTGGGGGCCGGGGAAGGAGCACTGAAGCTTTCTTT. Translation gives CASSFGGGRGRSTEAFF.

The chain employs TRBV27 and TRBJ1-2; 8 bases fit TRBD1. The CDR3 is 14 amino acids. With V trimmed by 5 bases and J by 2 bases, 4 bases remained unmatched. Germline V gene sequence: CDR1 MNHEY, CDR2 SMNVEV (reference sequence). In DNA, the CDR3 is TGTGCCAGCAGTCCCCGGACAGGGAACTATGGCTACACCTTC. It translates to CASSPRTGNYGYTF.

This clone was picked up one time. This chain links TRBV7-9 with TRBJ1-3, with 10 bases lining up with TRBD1. From germline, CDR1 is SEHNR and CDR2 FQNEAQ (reference sequence). This CDR3 is 16 amino acids long. The trim removed 5 bases at V and 3 bases at J, leaving 7 bases unmatched. CDR3 residues: CASSPDRGPFGNTIYF. The CDR3 DNA is TGTGCCAGCAGCCCTGACAGGGGGCCTTTTGGAAACACCATATATTTT.

The chain joins TRBV4-2 to TRBJ1-1; tentatively, D is TRBD1 (6 bases). Germline V lookup: CDR1 LGHNA, CDR2 YNFKEQ. Trimming stripped 1 base from V and 1 base from J, with 10 bases between. The CDR3 has 15 amino acids. The CDR3 coding sequence is TGTGCCAGCAGCCAAGTGGTAGGGGGGAACACTGAAGCTTTCTTT. Translated, it gives CASSQVVGGNTEAFF.

The chain employs TRBV27 and TRBJ2-3; 8 bases map to TRBD1. This CDR3 is 14 amino acids long. CDR1 and CDR2 (germline): MNHEY, SMNVEV (reference sequence). With V trimmed by 7 bases and J by 4 bases, 7 bases remained unmatched. The CDR3 coding sequence is TGTGCCAGCATCCCAGGGGGCGGCGCAGATACGCAGTATTTT. It specifies CASIPGGGADTQYF.

The V gene is TRBV6-2 or TRBV6-3, the J gene TRBJ1-1; perhaps TRBD1 as D (5 bases). Germline V gene sequence: CDR1 MNHEY, CDR2 SVGEGT. The CDR3 consists of 14 residues. V lost 2 bases, J lost 5 bases, and 12 bases lay in between. CDR3 amino acids: CASSYQVGGTEAFF. DNA of the CDR3: TGTGCCAGCAGTTACCAGGTCGGGGGTACTGAAGCTTTCTTT.

This clone was seen only a few times. This chain links TRBV19 with TRBJ2-5, with 8 bases identical to TRBD2. CDR1 is LNHDA, CDR2 SQIVND, per germline (reference sequence). The CDR3 consists of 15 residues. V shed 5 bases and J 7 bases; nucleotides not matched to a gene: 12. CDR3 sequence (DNA): TGTGCCAGTAGTGCGGGGGGTTCCCTCGAAGGGACCCAGTACTTC. Its translation: CASSAGGSLEGTQYF.

The genes are TRBV14 and TRBJ1-1, with TRBD1 identical over 7 bases. This CDR3 is 14 amino acids long. Germline lookup yields CDR1 SGHDN and CDR2 FVKESK. Germline trimming cut 5 bases from V and 10 bases from J; bases unmatched to any gene: 13. CDR3 region: CASSFYDRERGAFF. The CDR3 nucleotides read TGTGCCAGCAGCTTTTACGACAGGGAGAGGGGAGCTTTCTTT.

This sequence joins TRBV15 and TRBJ1-4; D might be TRBD1 (5 bases). There are 16 residues in the CDR3. Germline V CDR1 and CDR2: LNHNV, YYDKDF (reference sequence). The V and J ends lost 0 bases and 4 bases respectively, with 12 bases between them. The CDR3 sequence: CATSRDLGRVNEKLFF. CDR3 DNA: TGTGCCACCAGCAGAGATCTGGGCAGGGTTAATGAAAAACTGTTTTTT.

Comments on this clone: The same CDR3 also results from other DNA sequences found in this sample. This chain connects TRBV2 to TRBJ1-1; TRBD1 aligns across 9 bases. CDR3 length: 14 amino acids. Germline values: CDR1 SNHLY, CDR2 FYNNEI. V dropped 9 bases and J dropped 1; count of bases not matched to a gene: 6. The CDR3 reads CASSRDRANTEAFF. The CDR3 DNA follows: TGTGCCAGTTCCCGGGACAGGGCGAACACTGAAGCTTTCTTT.

The gene calls are TRBV7-9 and TRBJ2-7; tentatively, D is TRBD1 (5 bases). Germline V gene lookup returns CDR1 SEHNR and CDR2 FQNEAQ (reference sequence). This CDR3 comprises 15 residues. The V end lost 1 base, the J end lost 3 bases, and 13 bases lay between the germline ends. The CDR3 DNA reads TGTGCCAGCAGCTTAGTGGCGACAGCCAACTACGAGCAGTACTTC. It translates to CASSLVATANYEQYF.

The CDR3 DNA is TGTGCCAGCTCAGCGGACAGGAGAAGCAATCAGCCCCAGCATTTT. It yields the protein CASSADRRSNQPQHF. The chain couples TRBV18 to TRBJ1-5; 7 nucleotides align to TRBD1. The CDR3 totals 15 residues. From germline, CDR1 is KGHSH and CDR2 LQKENI. The V gene end was trimmed by 5 bases and the J gene end by 1 base; junction bases not matched to a gene: 5. The whole variable domain, filled in from reference TRBV18 and TRBJ1-5, reads NAGVMQNPRHLVRRRGQEARLRCSPMKGHSHVYWYRQLPEEGLKFMVYLQKENIIDESGMPKERFSAEFPKEGPSILRIQQVVRGDSAAYFCASSADRRSNQPQHFGDGTRLSIL.

This clone was seen just once. The V and J genes are TRBV2 and TRBJ2-7; D is perhaps TRBD2 (5 bases). The germline V and J ends were trimmed by 0 bases and 4 bases, with 13 bases remaining between them. Germline loops: CDR1 SNHLY, CDR2 FYNNEI. The CDR3 extends over 15 amino acids. The CDR3 sequence: CASSEAPRGWYEQYF. CDR3 coding DNA: TGTGCCAGCAGTGAAGCGCCACGGGGTTGGTACGAGCAGTACTTC.

This clone has a handful of counts. The chain employs TRBV12-3 or TRBV12-4 and TRBJ2-1, with TRBD2 matching over 8 bases. With 5 bases clipped from V and 14 bases from J, the junction kept 8 bases outside the gene matches. The CDR3 contains 12 residues. The CDR3 loop reads CASSIRAGGKFF. The CDR3, as DNA: TGTGCCAGCAGTATCCGGGCGGGGGGTAAGTTCTTC.

V and J are TRBV5-4 and TRBJ2-7; 7 bases map to TRBD2. CDR3 size: 15 residues. Looked up from germline, CDR1 is SGHNT and CDR2 is YYREEE (reference sequence). The V gene end was trimmed by 0 bases and the J gene end by 3 bases; junction bases not matched to a gene: 6. The CDR3 here is CASSLVGGSHYEQYF. For the CDR3, the DNA is TGTGCCAGCAGCTTGGTAGGCGGGAGCCACTACGAGCAGTACTTC. Complete variable domain (other parts from reference TRBV5-4 and TRBJ2-7): ETGVTQSPTHLIKTRGQQVTLRCSSQSGHNTVSWYQQALGQGPQFIFQYYREEENGRGNFPPRFSGLQFPNYSSELNVNALELDDSALYLCASSLVGGSHYEQYFGPGTRLTVT.